Sequencing of this T cell receptor beta chain was carried out in a study of T cell repertoires in aging, cancer and after chemotherapy. In regard to this clonotype: Its antigen remains unknown.

TCR beta rearrangements were amplified from peripheral blood genomic DNA. Study observations and caveats: Compared with age-matched healthy donors, untreated hematological or solid cancer patients showed higher blood TCR clonality.

Rearranged V-D-J TRB sequences were amplified with a mixed TRB-A/B primer pool. TCRdb re-called the multiplex PCR reads through MiXCR, storing one row per CDR3 protein. This sample yields approximately 9,700 distinct CDR3 sequences, of which approximately 40% are seen a single time; about 10% belongs to the top ten. The trim removed 6 bases at V and 5 bases at J, leaving 10 bases unmatched. The CDR3 length is 15 residues. The V gene's germline CDR1 is KGHSH and CDR2 LQKENI. This sequence originates from a human donor in good health. Sequencing used blood. The chain recombines TRBV18 with TRBJ2-1; 7 positions match TRBD2. The CDR3 DNA sequence: TGTGCCAGCTCGCCGACCCTGGCGGGAGACAATGAGCAGTTCTTC. This gives the protein CASSPTLAGDNEQFF.